The 6 T cell receptor beta chains in this list originate from one sample, sequenced in a study of blood T cell repertoires in COVID-19. Only in-frame clones appear in the TCRdb table, and some are missing; sequencing was by immunoSEQ multiplex PCR. Of approximately 99,000 clones in the sample, just over 85% were seen once. Sequences were obtained from peripheral blood. The receptors here all came from a human donor in a cohort sampled during active COVID-19.

The chain uses TRBV19 and TRBJ1-5, with 8 bases fitting TRBD1. The CDR3 consists of 14 residues. Unmatched junction bases numbered 8, after V lost 8 bases and J lost 5 bases. The germline V gene encodes CDR1 LNHDA and CDR2 SQIVND (reference sequence). CDR3 nucleotides: TGTGCCAGTGGACAGGGTGGGGATTATCAGCCCCAGCATTTT. Protein product: CASGQGGDYQPQHF.

This chain links TRBV3-1 (or the pseudogene TRBV3-2) with TRBJ2-2; D remains unclear. There are 13 residues in the CDR3. With 0 bases removed from V and 6 bases from J, the gap between germline ends came to 5 bases. From germline, CDR1 is LGHDT and CDR2 YNNKEL (reference sequence). The CDR3 reads CASSQDYSGELFF. In nucleotides, the CDR3 is TGTGCCAGCAGCCAAGACTATTCCGGGGAGCTGTTTTTT.

V is TRBV5-1 and J is TRBJ2-3; maybe TRBD2 (5 bases). The CDR3 is made up of 13 amino acids. Trimming cost V 4 bases and J 2 bases, with 8 bases left between them. In germline, CDR1 is SGHRS, CDR2 YFSETQ. The CDR3 protein is CASSPGNTDTQYF. The CDR3 DNA reads TGCGCCAGCAGCCCCGGGAACACAGATACGCAGTATTTT.

V usage is TRBV5-1 and J usage is TRBJ2-2; 15 nucleotides align to TRBD2. CDR1 and CDR2 from the germline V gene are SGHRS and YFSETQ. V dropped 3 bases and J dropped 6; count of bases not matched to a gene: 9. This CDR3 is built from 18 residues. Here the CDR3 reads CASSSGLAGGIKPGELFF. In DNA form, the CDR3 reads TGCGCCAGCAGCTCGGGACTAGCGGGAGGCATAAAGCCCGGGGAGCTGTTTTTT.

The V and J genes are TRBV2 and TRBJ2-2; weak D call: TRBD2 (6 bases). The V end was cut by 8 bases, the J end by 6 bases, with 13 bases between. Germline V lookup: CDR1 SNHLY, CDR2 FYNNEI. This CDR3 has 13 amino acids. Here the CDR3 DNA reads TGTGCCAGCGTAGAGAGGGAGGCCGGGGAGCTGTTTTTT. The encoded protein is CASVEREAGELFF.

The chain is built from TRBV5-4 and TRBJ2-1, with TRBD2 identical over 8 bases. The CDR3 is 16 residues long. V was clipped by 4 bases and J by 2 bases; unmatched bases: 8. The germline V gene encodes CDR1 SGHNT and CDR2 YYREEE (reference sequence). The CDR3: CASSGSGRGAYNEQFF. The CDR3 DNA sequence: TGTGCCAGCAGCGGTTCGGGGCGGGGGGCCTACAATGAGCAGTTCTTC.